These 31 T cell receptor beta chains share one sample of origin, sequenced in a study of T cells of healthy individuals. One entry per CDR3 protein results from TCRdb running MiXCR on the 5' RACE reads. This sample yields more than 85,000 distinct CDR3 sequences, of which 15% to 20% are seen a single time; 6.2% belongs to the top ten. The receptor source for this set is a human donor in good health.

V usage is TRBV4-2 and J usage is TRBJ2-1; 15 bases map to TRBD2. V shed 5 bases, J shed 9 bases, and the junction held 8 bases outside the gene matches. Germline V CDR1 and CDR2: LGHNA, YNFKEQ. The CDR3 runs to 16 residues. CDR3 sequence: CASSTRGLAGGAEQFF. DNA for the CDR3: TGTGCCAGCAGCACCCGAGGACTAGCGGGGGGGGCTGAGCAGTTCTTC.

This clonotype was picked up many times. This sequence joins TRBV19 and TRBJ2-7; TRBD2 might be the D (5 bases). This CDR3 is 14 amino acids long. V lost 5 bases and J lost 3, with 14 bases in between. The germline V gene encodes CDR1 LNHDA and CDR2 SQIVND (reference sequence). This chain's CDR3 is CASSGLPSRYEQYF. The DNA of the CDR3 is TGTGCCAGTAGTGGACTCCCCTCGCGCTACGAGCAGTACTTC. The entire variable domain, with the rest obtained from reference TRBV19 and TRBJ2-7, is as follows: DGGITQSPKYLFRKEGQNVTLSCEQNLNHDAMYWYRQDPGQGLRLIYYSQIVNDFQKGDIAEGYSVSREKKESFPLTVTSAQKNPTAFYLCASSGLPSRYEQYFGPGTRLTVT.

This clonotype has just a few counts. V and J are TRBV11-1 and TRBJ2-3; 7 bases map to TRBD2. Germline V CDR1 and CDR2: SGHAT, FQDESV (reference sequence). With V trimmed by 5 bases and J by 2 bases, 4 bases remained unmatched. There are 14 residues in the CDR3. The CDR3 reads CASSSGTNTDTQYF. Here the CDR3 DNA reads TGTGCCAGCAGCAGCGGGACCAACACAGATACGCAGTATTTT.

The genes are TRBV5-1 and TRBJ2-1; 12 positions agree with TRBD2. The germline V gene encodes CDR1 SGHRS and CDR2 YFSETQ. The trim removed 3 bases at V and 0 bases at J, leaving 4 bases unmatched. The CDR3 is 17 amino acids. CDR3 residues: CASSSGTSGLSYNEQFF. CDR3 sequence (DNA): TGCGCCAGCAGCTCTGGGACTAGCGGGCTCTCCTACAATGAGCAGTTCTTC.

This clonotype was detected only a few times. The V gene is TRBV12-3 or TRBV12-4, the J gene TRBJ1-2; D is unclear. The CDR3 extends over 12 amino acids. The V gene lost 6 bases and the J gene lost 5 bases, with 10 bases spanning the gap. CDR3 protein: CASSPDGYGYTF. DNA of the CDR3: TGTGCCAGCAGCCCGGACGGGTATGGCTACACCTTC.

V gene TRBV7-3 combines with J gene TRBJ2-7, with 10 positions matching TRBD2. Germline-derived CDR1 and CDR2 are SGHTA and FQGTGA. V was pared by 6 bases and J by 0 bases, with 5 bases of the junction left unmatched. There are 15 residues in the CDR3. CDR3 nucleotide sequence: TGTGCCAGCAGTCTACTAGCGGGGCACTCCTACGAGCAGTACTTC. Translating gives CASSLLAGHSYEQYF.

The chain has TRBV28 and TRBJ2-7, with 7 bases matching TRBD1. The CDR3 totals 17 residues. The ends lost 1 base at V and 2 bases at J; junction bases unmatched: 11. Germline CDR1 is MDHEN and CDR2 is SYDVKM. Here the CDR3 reads CASSLSFLGRGTYEQYF. CDR3 bases: TGTGCCAGCAGTTTATCATTTTTGGGCAGGGGGACCTACGAGCAGTACTTC.

This clonotype was seen repeatedly, ten times or more. The CDR3 region has the DNA TGCGCCAGCAGCCAAGTGTTGGATTCACCCCTCCACTTT. This translates into CASSQVLDSPLHF. This chain joins TRBV4-3 and TRBJ1-6; D unresolved. Trimming left V 1 base short and J 8 bases short, with 6 bases between. The CDR3 length is 13 residues. Germline assignment: CDR1 LGHNA and CDR2 YSLEER.

This clonotype showed up many times. The rearrangement links TRBV12-3 or TRBV12-4 to TRBJ2-5, with 10 bases aligning to TRBD1. CDR3 length equals 15 residues. The trim removed 6 bases at V and 0 bases at J, leaving 4 bases unmatched. This CDR3 is CASSKGTGDQETQYF. The CDR3 bases are TGTGCCAGCAGCAAAGGGACAGGGGACCAAGAGACCCAGTACTTC.

This clonotype has ten or more counts. The J gene is TRBJ2-5, the V gene TRBV29-1; the D is unclear. Germline loops: CDR1 SQVTM, CDR2 ANQGSEA. V was clipped by 0 bases and J by 9 bases, with 14 bases between them. This CDR3 is 13 amino acids long. The CDR3 reads CSVEDPKGVAQYF. The CDR3 DNA reads as TGCAGCGTTGAAGATCCGAAGGGTGTGGCCCAGTACTTC.

The rearrangement links TRBV27 to TRBJ2-3, with 8 positions matching TRBD1. The CDR3 runs to 15 residues. V dropped 10 bases and J dropped 1; count of bases not matched to a gene: 10. Germline CDR1 is MNHEY and CDR2 is SMNVEV (reference sequence). CDR3 nucleotides: TGTGCCACCTTAGAAAAGACAGGGGGCACAGATACGCAGTATTTT. It specifies CATLEKTGGTDTQYF.

The genes are TRBV7-6 and TRBJ2-1; 7 bases are a match to TRBD2. CDR1 and CDR2 (germline): SGHVS, FNYEAQ. Trimming cost V 2 bases and J 6 bases; bases outside gene matches: 7. This CDR3 has 15 amino acids. CDR3 region: CASSLSALAANEQFF. CDR3 coding DNA: TGTGCCAGCAGCTTATCTGCTCTAGCGGCCAATGAGCAGTTCTTC. Together with reference TRBV7-6 and TRBJ2-1, the CDR3 gives the full variable domain: GAGVSQSPRYKVTKRGQDVALRCDPISGHVSLYWYRQALGQGPEFLTYFNYEAQQDKSGLPNDRFSAERPEGSISTLTIQRTEQRDSAMYRCASSLSALAANEQFFGPGTRLTVL.

The chain links TRBV12-3 or TRBV12-4 to TRBJ1-5, with 7 nucleotides matching TRBD1. The CDR3 covers 14 residues. V was pared by 7 bases and J by 5 bases, with 8 bases of the junction left unmatched. CDR3 region: CASTRDSQYQPQHF. The CDR3 region has the DNA TGTGCCAGCACCCGGGACAGCCAGTATCAGCCCCAGCATTTT.

This clonotype was observed a few times. The CDR3 bases are TGTGCCAGCAGTCCGGGTTCCATGAACACTGAAGCTTTCTTT. It specifies CASSPGSMNTEAFF. This chain uses TRBV7-9 with TRBJ1-1; D uncertain. The V gene's germline CDR1 is SEHNR and CDR2 FQNEAQ (reference sequence). The ends were cut back, 6 bases at V and 0 bases at J, with 11 bases in the middle. The CDR3 runs to 14 residues. The whole variable domain, remainder taken from reference TRBV7-9 and TRBJ1-1, is DTGVSQNPRHKITKRGQNVTFRCDPISEHNRLYWYRQTLGQGPEFLTYFQNEAQLEKSRLLSDRFSAERPKGSFSTLEIQRTEQGDSAMYLCASSPGSMNTEAFFGQGTRLTVV.

The chain recombines TRBV12-3 or TRBV12-4 with TRBJ2-5; D possibly corresponds to TRBD1 (5 bases). Trimming stripped 8 bases from V and 5 bases from J, with 12 bases between. CDR3 length equals 12 residues. CDR3 DNA: TGTGCCAGCGCCCAGGGTCGGGAGACCCAGTACTTC. Translated: CASAQGRETQYF.

This clonotype was recorded at least ten times. A junction end diverges from the germline sequence, so it may reflect a read error. V gene TRBV2 combines with J gene TRBJ2-7, with D possibly TRBD2 on 5 matching bases. There are 11 residues in the CDR3. The germline gives CDR1 SNHLY, CDR2 FYNNEI. Here the CDR3 reads CASSVATSISF. CDR3 DNA sequence: TGTGCCAGCAGTGTAGCGACTTCGATTTCTTTC.

The gene calls are TRBV14 and TRBJ2-1; perhaps TRBD2 as D (7 bases). The germline CDR1 and CDR2 sequences are SGHDN and FVKESK. CDR3 length equals 14 residues. Deletions cut 4 bases from V and 9 bases from J, with 16 bases between. CDR3 amino acids: CASSPQGGGTEQFF. DNA of the CDR3: TGTGCCAGCAGCCCCCAAGGGGGGGGGACTGAGCAGTTCTTC.

The gene calls are TRBV2 and TRBJ2-7; 8 bases line up with TRBD1. The CDR3 totals 14 residues. From germline, CDR1 is SNHLY and CDR2 FYNNEI. V lost 5 bases and J lost 5; bases outside the gene matches: 8. The CDR3 region has the DNA TGTGCCAGCAGTCGACAGGGGCGAAGCAACGAGCAGTACTTC. This codes for CASSRQGRSNEQYF.

The CDR3 DNA follows: TGTGCCAGCAGTTACTCGGCACAGGAGAACACCGGGGAGCTGTTTTTT. Translating it yields CASSYSAQENTGELFF. The V call is TRBV6-6, the J call TRBJ2-2; maybe TRBD1 (5 bases). V lost 0 bases, J lost 1 base, and 9 bases lay in between. The CDR3 runs to 16 residues. The germline V gene encodes CDR1 MNHNY and CDR2 SVGAGI (reference sequence).

The chain uses TRBV21-1 and TRBJ2-1. TRBV21-1 is a pseudogene segment. The length of the CDR3 is 15 residues. The CDR3 loop reads CASSKTHYSLNEQFF. CDR3 DNA: TGTGCCAGCAGCAAAACCCATTATTCTTTGAATGAGCAGTTCTTC.

This clonotype showed up just a few times. J is TRBJ1-4 and V is TRBV20-1, with TRBD1 matching over 7 bases. J gave up 0 bases and V 3 bases, and 4 bases lay outside the gene matches. From germline, CDR1 is DFQATT and CDR2 SNEGSKA (reference sequence). The CDR3 runs 15 residues. The CDR3 DNA reads TGCAGTGCTAGCGGTGGGACAGCAACTAATGAAAAACTGTTTTTT. The encoded protein is CSASGGTATNEKLFF.

This CDR3 is CASSRPGTVNEKLFF. For the CDR3, the DNA is TGCGCCAGCAGCCGCCCCGGGACAGTGAATGAAAAACTGTTTTTT. This chain links TRBV4-1 with TRBJ1-4; 7 positions match TRBD1. The J segment lost 5 bases and the V segment lost 4 bases, leaving 7 bases of the junction unmatched. CDR1 and CDR2 (germline): MGHRA, YSYEKL. The CDR3 sequence is 15 residues long.

This clonotype showed up just a few times. The J gene is TRBJ2-7, the V gene TRBV5-1; 8 nucleotides match TRBD1. The CDR3 is 14 amino acids. Per the germline V gene, CDR1 is SGHRS and CDR2 is YFSETQ. Losses at the gene ends were 0 bases for V and 2 bases for J; bases not matched to a gene: 1. CDR3: CASSLGGQAYEQYF. The CDR3 nucleotides read TGCGCCAGCAGCTTGGGGGGACAGGCCTACGAGCAGTACTTC.

This clonotype occurred many times. The chain uses TRBV28 and TRBJ1-1; 8 bases fit TRBD1. Germline-derived CDR1 and CDR2 are MDHEN and SYDVKM. V was pared by 6 bases and J by 1 base, with 4 bases of the junction left unmatched. This CDR3 is built from 14 residues. The CDR3 nucleotides are TGTGCCAGCAGCATCAGGGGGCAGAACACTGAAGCTTTCTTT. As protein: CASSIRGQNTEAFF.

This clonotype was recorded a few times. The gene calls are TRBV4-1 and TRBJ2-2; a possible D gene is TRBD1 (6 bases). The V gene lost 1 base and the J gene lost 6 bases, with 12 bases spanning the gap. The CDR3 is made up of 15 amino acids. Germline V CDR1 and CDR2: MGHRA, YSYEKL. The CDR3 region is CASSQGTGWAGELFF. The CDR3 nucleotides read TGCGCCAGCAGCCAAGGAACAGGGTGGGCCGGGGAGCTGTTTTTT.

The rearrangement joins TRBV14 to TRBJ2-1; a weak D match, TRBD1 (5 bases). Trimming pared 4 bases from V and 2 bases from J, leaving 18 bases between. The length of the CDR3 is 17 residues. CDR1 is SGHDN and CDR2 is FVKESK in the germline V gene. The DNA for the CDR3 is TGTGCCAGCAGCCGAGACAGAACCCAGACACCCTACAATGAGCAGTTCTTC. Residues: CASSRDRTQTPYNEQFF.

The chain links TRBV2 to TRBJ1-5, with D unclear. Germline CDR1 is SNHLY and CDR2 is FYNNEI. The CDR3 spans 15 residues. The V end lost 6 bases, the J end lost 7 bases, and 19 bases lay between the germline ends. The CDR3 DNA sequence: TGTGCCAGCAGCCCTCGGACGGGAACCAACCAGCCCCAGCATTTT. Amino acid sequence: CASSPRTGTNQPQHF.

This clonotype was recorded many times. The chain carries TRBV6-5 and TRBJ2-2; D is uncertain. CDR3 length: 13 amino acids. V was shortened by 0 bases and J by 5 bases, with 4 bases between the two germline ends. Germline-derived CDR1 and CDR2 are MNHEY and SVGAGI. In DNA form, the CDR3 reads TGTGCCAGCAGTTACTCGGAAACCGGGGAGCTGTTTTTT. It yields the protein CASSYSETGELFF.

This clonotype was seen a few times. The chain employs TRBV29-1 and TRBJ2-3, with D tentatively TRBD1 (6 bases). With 6 bases removed from V and 2 bases from J, the gap between germline ends came to 12 bases. This CDR3 is built from 13 residues. Per the germline V gene, CDR1 is SQVTM and CDR2 is ANQGSEA. CDR3 in DNA: TGCAGCGTGGACAGTTTTTCCACAGATACGCAGTATTTT. The encoded protein is CSVDSFSTDTQYF.

V usage is TRBV5-6 and J usage is TRBJ2-5; D uncertain. The CDR3 totals 11 residues. Germline V gene lookup returns CDR1 SGHDT and CDR2 YYEEEE. V was shortened by 3 bases and J by 4 bases, with 4 bases between the two germline ends. The CDR3 region has the DNA TGTGCCAGCAGCTGGGCAGAGACCCAGTACTTC. The encoded protein is CASSWAETQYF.

In its sample, this clonotype was seen a few times. The rearrangement links TRBV3-1 to TRBJ1-1, with a possible D match to TRBD1 (5 bases). CDR3 length: 16 residues. The V end lost 3 bases, the J end lost 5 bases, and 19 bases lay between the germline ends. CDR1 is LGHDT, CDR2 YNNKEL, per germline (reference sequence). CDR3 DNA: TGTGCCAGCAGCCAGATAGCGGGGGAGGGTACGACTGAAGCTTTCTTT. Its protein product is CASSQIAGEGTTEAFF.